Below, 2 T cell receptor beta chains from the same sample are listed, as sequenced in a study of cytomegalovirus exposure and HLA in healthy donors. TCRdb's table, derived via immunoSEQ multiplex PCR, lists solely in-frame clones and lacks some. The data hold 110,000 to 150,000 clones, with about 95% observed a single time. The sequenced sample consisted of PBMCs. The receptors were gathered from a man aged 18-30 years in good health and CMV-seropositive.

The CDR3 coding sequence is TGTGCCAGCAGTTTATCAGGGGCGGACACCTATGGCTACACCTTC. This encodes CASSLSGADTYGYTF. The gene calls are TRBV28 and TRBJ1-2; D is perhaps TRBD1 (6 bases). The CDR3 consists of 15 residues. V was shortened by 1 base and J by 4 bases, with 13 bases between the two germline ends. CDR1 and CDR2 (germline): MDHEN, SYDVKM.

The genes are TRBV6-5 and TRBJ2-7; D not certain. This CDR3 spans 13 amino acids. Looked up from germline, CDR1 is MNHEY and CDR2 is SVGAGI. The V end was cut by 2 bases, the J end by 6 bases, with 11 bases between. CDR3 sequence reads: CASSYRIAGEQYF. The DNA of the CDR3 is TGTGCCAGCAGTTACAGGATAGCCGGCGAGCAGTACTTC.